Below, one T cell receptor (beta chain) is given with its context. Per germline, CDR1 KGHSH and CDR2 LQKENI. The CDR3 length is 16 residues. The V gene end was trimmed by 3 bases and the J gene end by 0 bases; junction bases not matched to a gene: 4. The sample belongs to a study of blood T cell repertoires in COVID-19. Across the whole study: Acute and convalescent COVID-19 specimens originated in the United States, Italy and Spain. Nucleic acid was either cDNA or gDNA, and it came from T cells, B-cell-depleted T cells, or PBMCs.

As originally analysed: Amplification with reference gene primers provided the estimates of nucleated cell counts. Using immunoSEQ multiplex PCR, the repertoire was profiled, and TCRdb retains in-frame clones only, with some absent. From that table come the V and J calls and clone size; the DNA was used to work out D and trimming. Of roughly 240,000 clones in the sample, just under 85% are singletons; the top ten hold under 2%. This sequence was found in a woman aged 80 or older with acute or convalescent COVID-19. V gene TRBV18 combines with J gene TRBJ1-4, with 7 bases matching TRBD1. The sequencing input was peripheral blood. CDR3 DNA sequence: TGTGCCAGCTCACCGGGACAGAGAGCAACTAATGAAAAACTGTTTTTT. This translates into CASSPGQRATNEKLFF.